This entry is about one T cell receptor (beta chain). Its antigen is as yet unknown. TCRdb re-analyzed the 5' RACE reads; it lists each CDR3 protein once, without DNA. The ten top clones account for 7.3%, within a sample of more than 400,000 distinct CDR3 sequences. There are 14 residues in the CDR3. Per the germline V gene, CDR1 is LNHDA and CDR2 is SQIVND (reference sequence). These data come from a study of T cells expressing NK-cell markers. Study-wide results and limits: These clonotypes also led the CD3+CD56-NKG2C+ fraction in four donors.

The clonotype was recovered from a woman between 18 and 69 years old in good health. V and J are TRBV19 and TRBJ1-2; TCRdb's D gene call, TRBD1, goes unchecked for lack of DNA. The sequenced sample was blood T cells: a sorted CD56 or NKG2C T cell subset, CD4+ or CD8+ T cells, or bulk PBMC T cells (not recorded which). The CDR3 sequence is CASSSGGLVYGYTF.